This TCR beta chain stems from a study of blood T cell repertoires in COVID-19. Study-wide context: T cells, B-cell-depleted T cells, or PBMCs provided the cDNA or gDNA that served as material.

The CDR3 spans 17 residues. Trimming at V came to 5 bases and at J to 6 bases, leaving 12 bases not matched to a gene. Germline V CDR1 and CDR2: LNHNV, YYDKDF (reference sequence). Original processing notes: Estimation of nucleated cell counts was performed using reference gene primer amplification. Assay: immunoSEQ multiplex PCR; the TCRdb copy retains only in-frame clones and omits some. V and J calls and clone size are those listed in that table; D and trimming were worked out from the DNA. The sample consists of 250,000 to 300,000 clones, roughly 93% of them appearing once. The study recruited people aged about 18 to 90 years across some 23 US areas. Clinical histories supplied by participants themselves formed the basis of cohort assignment.

The genes are TRBV15 and TRBJ1-5, with 11 positions matching TRBD1. The sample comprised PBMCs or T cells enriched from blood (not recorded which). The TCR comes from a woman aged 40 to 50 with acute COVID-19. The CDR3 DNA is TGTGCCACCAGCGGGGGTGGGACAGGGGGAAAGGTTCAGCCCCAGCATTTT. Its translation: CATSGGGTGGKVQPQHF.